This TCR beta chain was captured by sequencing in a study of T-cell memory formation after mild COVID-19. About the study: Across donors, TCR clusters were largely donor specific.

Details on this clonotype: The antigen is undetermined.

Constant-segment primers were used for 5'RACE, and the resulting TCR alpha and TCR beta cDNA libraries carried sample barcodes and UMIs. TCRdb fed the 5' RACE reads into MiXCR, producing one record per CDR3 protein. Found here are more than 400,000 distinct CDR3 sequences, about 18% of them singletons; the top ten hold 10% to 15%. Study-wide results and limits: Contracting clones localized mainly to CM and EM when CD4+ and mainly to EMRA when CD8+. Clones that shrank (day 15 to 85) were balanced CD4/CD8, whereas later expanders leaned CD4+.

Trimming took 7 bases from V and 4 from J; bases not matched to a gene: 11. The CDR3 length is 15 residues. The germline gives CDR1 MNHEY, CDR2 SMNVEV (reference sequence). The receptor's source is an adult woman who had mild COVID-19 (a few samples of this study predate the infection). Cell type and time point are not known. The genes are TRBV27 and TRBJ2-3; TRBD1 aligns across 7 bases. The sample taken for sequencing was PBMCs or a T cell subset sorted from them (not recorded which). This CDR3 is CASIPTGWFADTQYF. In nucleotides, the CDR3 is TGTGCCAGCATCCCGACAGGGTGGTTCGCAGATACGCAGTATTTT.